Only a few counts were recorded for the clone carrying this TCR beta chain. Its antigen is not known. The length of the CDR3 is 13 residues. The V and J ends lost 10 bases and 3 bases respectively, with 17 bases between them. Germline lookup yields CDR1 SGHDT and CDR2 YYEEEE. This record belongs to a study of CD8 T cells in ankylosing spondylitis. One entry per CDR3 protein, called by TCRdb with MiXCR from the 5' RACE reads. The sample lists about 450,000 distinct CDR3 sequences; 26% were seen once. Findings and caveats of the study: Several highly homologous variants made up a TCR beta motif that seemed to typify ankylosing spondylitis blood.

This receptor was identified in a male donor with ankylosing spondylitis. The chain links TRBV5-6 to TRBJ2-7; a possible D gene is TRBD2 (7 bases). Sequences were obtained from blood, either unsorted or a sorted T cell fraction (not recorded which). In nucleotides, the CDR3 is TGTGCCGGGGGGGCAGGGGAGGACTACGAGCAGTACGTC. Translation gives CAGGAGEDYEQYV.